This T cell receptor (beta chain) was retrieved from a study of CD8+CD57+ T cells in acquired aplastic anemia. Study outcomes and limitations: Between the patient and control groups, CD8+ Simpson's diversity did not differ significantly.

Profiling of TCR beta VDJ combinations and CDR3 sequences used genomic DNA as template. TCRdb recomputed calls from the reads with MiXCR, one row per CDR3 protein. This sample has 200,000 or so distinct CDR3 sequences, with about 64% found just once. This clonotype was detected only once. Antigen: not known. The germline V gene has CDR1 SNHLY and CDR2 FYNNEI. The V end was cut by 2 bases, the J end by 8 bases, with 10 bases between. CDR3 length: 13 amino acids. The origin of this receptor is a human donor with severe aplastic anemia or a healthy control (not recorded which). The material sequenced was sorted CD4+, CD8+, or CD8+CD57+ T cells (not recorded which) from PBMCs. This sequence joins TRBV2 and TRBJ2-4; unclear D gene. The CDR3 sequence: CASSEFGYDIQYF. The CDR3, as DNA: TGTGCCAGCAGTGAATTCGGGTACGACATTCAGTACTTC.